This TCR beta chain is drawn from a study of cytomegalovirus exposure and HLA in healthy donors. Study conclusions and caveats: Using the classifier, cytomegalovirus status was reportedly diagnosed with high specificity and sensitivity.

Looked up from germline, CDR1 is LNHNV and CDR2 is YYDKDF (reference sequence). The CDR3 totals 16 residues. The V end was cut by 1 base, the J end by 4 bases, with 14 bases between. The PCR was carried out with 60 Vbeta primers and 13 Jbeta primers. Produced via immunoSEQ multiplex PCR; TCRdb's table is partial and in-frame only. The repertoire holds roughly 100,000 clones, with about four fifths as singletons. Turning to this clone: Its antigen remains unknown.

Material for sequencing was PBMCs. The gene calls are TRBV15 and TRBJ2-1; possibly TRBD2 for D (5 bases). The TCR originated in a woman aged 40 to 55 in good health and CMV-seronegative. In nucleotides, the CDR3 is TGTGCCACCAGCAGAGGCCGCGAGGGTGGATACAATGAGCAGTTCTTC. Protein sequence: CATSRGREGGYNEQFF. Full variable domain (remainder filled in from reference TRBV15 and TRBJ2-1): DAMVIQNPRYQVTQFGKPVTLSCSQTLNHNVMYWYQQKSSQAPKLLFHYYDKDFNNEADTPDNFQSRRPNTSFCFLDIRSPGLGDTAMYLCATSRGREGGYNEQFFGPGTRLTVL.